The 22 T cell receptor beta chains given below trace back to one sample, sequenced in a study of T cells after yellow fever vaccination. Via MiXCR, TCRdb re-called the 5' RACE reads, giving one row per CDR3 protein. The table lists around 320,000 distinct CDR3 sequences, roughly 4.3% of them singletons. Sequenced material: PBMCs, taken 15 days after the yellow fever booster vaccination. The receptors derive from a man aged 18 to 30 who received the YFV17D yellow fever vaccine.

This chain uses TRBV2 with TRBJ1-5; D gene ambiguous. The CDR3 is 14 amino acids. Germline V gene sequence: CDR1 SNHLY, CDR2 FYNNEI. V lost 5 bases and J lost 5, with 13 bases in between. CDR3 DNA sequence: TGTGCCAGCAGTCCCCCCGACGGTCATCAGCCCCAGCATTTT. Its translation: CASSPPDGHQPQHF.

This clonotype was detected a few times. The rearrangement links TRBV6-2 or TRBV6-3 to TRBJ1-5, with TRBD1 matching over 10 bases. With V trimmed by 10 bases and J by 5 bases, 11 bases remained unmatched. This CDR3 comprises 15 residues. Germline loops: CDR1 MNHEY, CDR2 SVGEGT. The CDR3 reads CAIHPGQGMHQPQHF. CDR3 nucleotide sequence: TGTGCCATCCACCCGGGACAGGGGATGCATCAGCCCCAGCATTTT.

This clonotype has at least ten counts. This chain connects TRBV12-3 or TRBV12-4 to TRBJ1-2; D unresolved. The CDR3 extends over 13 amino acids. With 3 bases removed from V and 4 bases from J, the gap between germline ends came to 9 bases. The CDR3 is CASSLISPYGYTF. Written as DNA, the CDR3 is TGTGCCAGCAGTTTGATCAGCCCCTATGGCTACACCTTC.

There are many counts of this clonotype. The chain uses TRBV10-3 and TRBJ1-4; maybe TRBD1 (5 bases). CDR1 is ENHRY, CDR2 SYGVKD, per germline. The CDR3 contains 13 residues. Trimming removed 4 bases from V and 8 bases from J, with 11 bases in between. CDR3 in DNA: TGTGCCATCAGTGGAGGGGACGGGGAAAAACTGTTTTTT. It yields the protein CAISGGDGEKLFF.

Ten or more counts support this clonotype. The chain joins TRBV15 to TRBJ2-3; D is unclear. CDR3 size: 15 residues. Trimming removed 1 base at V and 2 bases at J, with 10 bases between. Germline loops: CDR1 LNHNV, CDR2 YYDKDF (reference sequence). CDR3 region: CATSRVNYLTDTQYF. The CDR3 DNA follows: TGTGCCACCAGCAGAGTAAACTATCTCACAGATACGCAGTATTTT.

This clonotype appeared many times. The CDR3 is CAGNRGPNTEAFF. The DNA for the CDR3 is TGCGCCGGTAACAGGGGGCCCAACACTGAAGCTTTCTTT. The V gene is TRBV10-2, the J gene TRBJ1-1; 9 bases are a match to TRBD1. The germline CDR1 and CDR2 sequences are WSHSY and SAAADI. CDR3 size: 13 residues. With V trimmed by 11 bases and J by 2 bases, 6 bases remained unmatched.

This clonotype was found a few times. This chain joins TRBV6-5 and TRBJ2-3; a weak D match, TRBD2 (7 bases). CDR3 length equals 15 residues. Looked up from germline, CDR1 is MNHEY and CDR2 is SVGAGI. The V end was cut by 10 bases, the J end by 3 bases, with 20 bases between. DNA for the CDR3: TGTGCCACCAGAGGGTTCCGGGGGGCAACAGATACGCAGTATTTT. Translated, it gives CATRGFRGATDTQYF.

This chain joins TRBV7-2 and TRBJ2-7; 8 bases are shared with TRBD2. Per the germline V gene, CDR1 is SGHTA and CDR2 is FQGNSA. CDR3 size: 16 residues. The junction had 8 bases not matched to a gene; V was cut back by 3 bases and J by 1 base. In nucleotides, the CDR3 is TGTGCCAGCAGCTTCATAGCGGGGAGGACTTCCTACGAGCAGTACTTC. Translating it yields CASSFIAGRTSYEQYF.

This clonotype was observed many times. V gene TRBV4-3 combines with J gene TRBJ1-5, with a possible D match to TRBD1 (6 bases). The germline V gene has CDR1 LGHNA and CDR2 YSLEER. V lost 0 bases and J lost 7, with 10 bases in between. This CDR3 is 14 amino acids long. The CDR3 is CASSQESQGQPQHF. The CDR3 nucleotides read TGCGCCAGCAGCCAAGAAAGCCAGGGGCAGCCCCAGCATTTT.

This clonotype was seen many times. This sequence joins TRBV20-1 and TRBJ1-5; D not resolved. V lost 0 bases and J 6 bases, leaving 9 bases between the germline ends. CDR3 length equals 13 residues. CDR1 is DFQATT and CDR2 is SNEGSKA in the germline V gene (reference sequence). CDR3 sequence (DNA): TGCAGTGCTAGAGATAGGTCGGGTCAGCCCCAGCATTTT. Its protein product is CSARDRSGQPQHF.

There are many counts of this clonotype. This chain joins TRBV27 and TRBJ2-1; 11 bases line up with TRBD2. Germline values: CDR1 MNHEY, CDR2 SMNVEV (reference sequence). Trimming removed 6 bases from V and 3 bases from J; junction bases left unmatched: 1. This CDR3 spans 14 amino acids. CDR3 nucleotides: TGTGCCAGCAGCACTAGCGGGGGCTACAATGAGCAGTTCTTC. This encodes CASSTSGGYNEQFF.

The V gene is TRBV29-1, the J gene TRBJ2-3, with D unclear. The CDR3 consists of 12 residues. The germline CDR1 and CDR2 sequences are SQVTM and ANQGSEA. V lost 8 bases to trimming and J lost 0 bases, with 9 bases between them. In DNA form, the CDR3 reads TGCAGCATCGTCACTAGCACAGATACGCAGTATTTT. It is translated as CSIVTSTDTQYF.

This clonotype was picked up a small number of times. The CDR3 DNA follows: TGCGCCAGCAGCTTGTCGGCAGGCCCAAATGAAAAACTGTTTTTT. Translated, it gives CASSLSAGPNEKLFF. The rearrangement uses TRBV5-1 and TRBJ1-4, with unresolved D. The V end lost 1 base, the J end lost 5 bases, and 12 bases lay between the germline ends. Germline CDR1 and CDR2: SGHRS and YFSETQ. The CDR3 is 15 amino acids.

There are many counts of this clonotype. The V and J genes are TRBV6-6 and TRBJ2-3; D call uncertain. V was trimmed by 3 bases and J by 1 base, leaving 11 bases between them. Germline CDR1 reads MNHNY; CDR2 reads SVGAGI (reference sequence). The CDR3 consists of 15 residues. The CDR3 nucleotides are TGTGCCAGCAGTTATGCCTACCCCCGCACAGATACGCAGTATTTT. It specifies CASSYAYPRTDTQYF.

This clonotype was found many times. This chain joins TRBV25-1 and TRBJ1-1; 7 nucleotides align to TRBD1. The CDR3 extends over 13 amino acids. Germline CDR1 and CDR2: MGHDK and SYGVNS. V dropped 5 bases and J dropped 5; count of bases not matched to a gene: 5. DNA for the CDR3: TGTGCCAGCAGTATGACAGGGACAACTGAAGCTTTCTTT. Translating it yields CASSMTGTTEAFF.

There are many counts of this clonotype. This chain uses TRBV5-1 with TRBJ1-5, with 10 bases aligning to TRBD1. The V segment lost 5 bases and the J segment 4 bases; nucleotides outside the gene matches: 6. The CDR3 is made up of 15 amino acids. Germline values: CDR1 SGHRS, CDR2 YFSETQ. CDR3 nucleotide sequence: TGCGCCAGCAGAGAGGGGACAGGGGAAAATCAGCCCCAGCATTTT. Translating gives CASREGTGENQPQHF.

The rearrangement links TRBV15 to TRBJ2-1; 8 bases line up with TRBD2. V lost 1 base to trimming and J lost 6 bases; unmatched junction nucleotides: 5. The CDR3 covers 15 residues. The V gene's germline CDR1 is LNHNV and CDR2 YYDKDF (reference sequence). The CDR3, as DNA: TGTGCCACCAGCAGAGTCGGGGGGGCATTCAATGAGCAGTTCTTC. Its protein is CATSRVGGAFNEQFF. The whole variable domain, remainder taken from reference TRBV15 and TRBJ2-1, is DAMVIQNPRYQVTQFGKPVTLSCSQTLNHNVMYWYQQKSSQAPKLLFHYYDKDFNNEADTPDNFQSRRPNTSFCFLDIRSPGLGDTAMYLCATSRVGGAFNEQFFGPGTRLTVL.

This clonotype has a count of ten or more. The chain carries TRBV6-1 and TRBJ1-1; 7 bases are shared with TRBD1. V dropped 8 bases and J dropped 4; count of bases not matched to a gene: 7. CDR3 length: 13 amino acids. Germline CDR1 reads MNHNS; CDR2 reads SASEGT. CDR3 in amino acids: CASGWTGSTEAFF. In nucleotides, the CDR3 is TGTGCCAGCGGATGGACAGGTTCCACTGAAGCTTTCTTT.

This clonotype was seen many times. CDR3 DNA sequence: TGTGCCAGCAGTTCCCTAAAGGGTTCTTTTATGAACACTGAAGCTTTCTTT. Its protein is CASSSLKGSFMNTEAFF. The J gene is TRBJ1-1, the V gene TRBV6-2 or TRBV6-3; the D is unclear. The CDR3 is 17 amino acids. From germline, CDR1 is MNHEY and CDR2 SVGEGT. The V gene lost 4 bases and the J gene lost 0 bases, with 18 bases spanning the gap.

This clonotype was counted a few times. This sequence joins TRBV5-1 and TRBJ2-5; the D gene is possibly TRBD1 (5 bases). This CDR3 is built from 13 residues. Between the trimmed V and J ends, which lost 0 bases and 5 bases, there was a span of 8 bases. CDR1 is SGHRS, CDR2 YFSETQ, per germline. The CDR3 protein is CASSLVRAETQYF. CDR3 sequence (DNA): TGCGCCAGCAGCTTGGTCAGGGCGGAGACCCAGTACTTC.

This clonotype was counted ten times or more. This chain connects TRBV18 to TRBJ1-5, with D maybe TRBD1 (5 bases). The CDR3 loop spans 14 amino acids. The V gene's germline CDR1 is KGHSH and CDR2 LQKENI. V was trimmed by 3 bases and J by 5 bases, leaving 11 bases between them. The CDR3 region is CASSPGRIDQPQHF. In nucleotides, the CDR3 is TGTGCCAGCTCACCGGGACGGATCGATCAGCCCCAGCATTTT.

This chain uses TRBV29-1 with TRBJ2-1; 10 nucleotides match TRBD2. V shed 6 bases, J shed 3 bases, and the junction held 8 bases outside the gene matches. This CDR3 is 15 amino acids long. In germline, CDR1 is SQVTM, CDR2 ANQGSEA. The DNA of the CDR3 is TGCAGCGTAGACTCCCTAGCGGGGGTCTACAATGAGCAGTTCTTC. Protein sequence: CSVDSLAGVYNEQFF.